This TCR beta chain is from a study of blood T cells in healthy people across ages. Study observations and caveats: TCR beta diversity tracked closely with naive T cell percentage. The lack of PBMC sorting stopped any conclusive naive versus antigen-experienced comparison. The study found more naive CD4+ cells and higher diversity in long-lived than aged donors.

This clonotype has at least ten counts. Its antigen is still unknown. Looked up from germline, CDR1 is MDHEN and CDR2 is SYDVKM. The CDR3 length is 13 residues. V lost 10 bases to trimming and J lost 9 bases; unmatched junction nucleotides: 10. Using a J-beta primer mix together with a sample-barcoded 5' primer, a second PCR was run for roughly 6 to 12 cycles. A tag from a template-switch adaptor with 12 random nucleotides marked each cDNA molecule. MiXCR, run by TCRdb on the 5' RACE reads, gives a single entry per CDR3 protein. Among around 870,000 distinct CDR3 sequences listed, about 30% were seen once.

This clonotype was obtained from a woman aged 80 or older in good health. The sequenced sample consisted of blood. The genes are TRBV28 and TRBJ2-1, with 9 bases that match TRBD2. The CDR3 region is CATLRAGGAEQFF. The DNA for the CDR3 is TGTGCCACCCTTAGGGCGGGGGGGGCTGAGCAGTTCTTC.